This T cell receptor beta chain was recorded in a study of beta chain features in type 1 diabetes. Study-level background: On cell yields, gender and age, patients and healthy donors were similar.

On average, the one heparinised blood draw given by each donor was approximately 120 mL. CD4+ naive, central memory, regulatory and stem cell-like memory subsets were isolated by sorting on CD45RO/CCR7/CD25/CD127/CD95/CD27. TCRB transcripts that were expressed got sequenced, as all of the isolated RNA had been reverse transcribed. The repertoire was sequenced with immunoSEQ multiplex PCR; TCRdb's copy has only in-frame clones and lacks some. The sample yields fewer than 150,000 clones, 6.9% seen once. In this sample, this clone turned up a few times. V dropped 6 bases and J dropped 7 bases, with 18 bases sitting between them. Germline CDR1 reads MNHNS; CDR2 reads SASEGT. CDR3 size: 15 residues.

The genes are TRBV6-1 and TRBJ1-4, with D possibly being TRBD1 (6 bases). The sequencing sample was made of central memory CD4+ T cells from blood. This receptor was taken from a woman in her 30s in good health. The CDR3 protein is CASRPNRAGSEKLFF. The DNA of the CDR3 is TGTGCCAGCAGACCAAACAGGGCGGGTAGTGAAAAACTGTTTTTT.